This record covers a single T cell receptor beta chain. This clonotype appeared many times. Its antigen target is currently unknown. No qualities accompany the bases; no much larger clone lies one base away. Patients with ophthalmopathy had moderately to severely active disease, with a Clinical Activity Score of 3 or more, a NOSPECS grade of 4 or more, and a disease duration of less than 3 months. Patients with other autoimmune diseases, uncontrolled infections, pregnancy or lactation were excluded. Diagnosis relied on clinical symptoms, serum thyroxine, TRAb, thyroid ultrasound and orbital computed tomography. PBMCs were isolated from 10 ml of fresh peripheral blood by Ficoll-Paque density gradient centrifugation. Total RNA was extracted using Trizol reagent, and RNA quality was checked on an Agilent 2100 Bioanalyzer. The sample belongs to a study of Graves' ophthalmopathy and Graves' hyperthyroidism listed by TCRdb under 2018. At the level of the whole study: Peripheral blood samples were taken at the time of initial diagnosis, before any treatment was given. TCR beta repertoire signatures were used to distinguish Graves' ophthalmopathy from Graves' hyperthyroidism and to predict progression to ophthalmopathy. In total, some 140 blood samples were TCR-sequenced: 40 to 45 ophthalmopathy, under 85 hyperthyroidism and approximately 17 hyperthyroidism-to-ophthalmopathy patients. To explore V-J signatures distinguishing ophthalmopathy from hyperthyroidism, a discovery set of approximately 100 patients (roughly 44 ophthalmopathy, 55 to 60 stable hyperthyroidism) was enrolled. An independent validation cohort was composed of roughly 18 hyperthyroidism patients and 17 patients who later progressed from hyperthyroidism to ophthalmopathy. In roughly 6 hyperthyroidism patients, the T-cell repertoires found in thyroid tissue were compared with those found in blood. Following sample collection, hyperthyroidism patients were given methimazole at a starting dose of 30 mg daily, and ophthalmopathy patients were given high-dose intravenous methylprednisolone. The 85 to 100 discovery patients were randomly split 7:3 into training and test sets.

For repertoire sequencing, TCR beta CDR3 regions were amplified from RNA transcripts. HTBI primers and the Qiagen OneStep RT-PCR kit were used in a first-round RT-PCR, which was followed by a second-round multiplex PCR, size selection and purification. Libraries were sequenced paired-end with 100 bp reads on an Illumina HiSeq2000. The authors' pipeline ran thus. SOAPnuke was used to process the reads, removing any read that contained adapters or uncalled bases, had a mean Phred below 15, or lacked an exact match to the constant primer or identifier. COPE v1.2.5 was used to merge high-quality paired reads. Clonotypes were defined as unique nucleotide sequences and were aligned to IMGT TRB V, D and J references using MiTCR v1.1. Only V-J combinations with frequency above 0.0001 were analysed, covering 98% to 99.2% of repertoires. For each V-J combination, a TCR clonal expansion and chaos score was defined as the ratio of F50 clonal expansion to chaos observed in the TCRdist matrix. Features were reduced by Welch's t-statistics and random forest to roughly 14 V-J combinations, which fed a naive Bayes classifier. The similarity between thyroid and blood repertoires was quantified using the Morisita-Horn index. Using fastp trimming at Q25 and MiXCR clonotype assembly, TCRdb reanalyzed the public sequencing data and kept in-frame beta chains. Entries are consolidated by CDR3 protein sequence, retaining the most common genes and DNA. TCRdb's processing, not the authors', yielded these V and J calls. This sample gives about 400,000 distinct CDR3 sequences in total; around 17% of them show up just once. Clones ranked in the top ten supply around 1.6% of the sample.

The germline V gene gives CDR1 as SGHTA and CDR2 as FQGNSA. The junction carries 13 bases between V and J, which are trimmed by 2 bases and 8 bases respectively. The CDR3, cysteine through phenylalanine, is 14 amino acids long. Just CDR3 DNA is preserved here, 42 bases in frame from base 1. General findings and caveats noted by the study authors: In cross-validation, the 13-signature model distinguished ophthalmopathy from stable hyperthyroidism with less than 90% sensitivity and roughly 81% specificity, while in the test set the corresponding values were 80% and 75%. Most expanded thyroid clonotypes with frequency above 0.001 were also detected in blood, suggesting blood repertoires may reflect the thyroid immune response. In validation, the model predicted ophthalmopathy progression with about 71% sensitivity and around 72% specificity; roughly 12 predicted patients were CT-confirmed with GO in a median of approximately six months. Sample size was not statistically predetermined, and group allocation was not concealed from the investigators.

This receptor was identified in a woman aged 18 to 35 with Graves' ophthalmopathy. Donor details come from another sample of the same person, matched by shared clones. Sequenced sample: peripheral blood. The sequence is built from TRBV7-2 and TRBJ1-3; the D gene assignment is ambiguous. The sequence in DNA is TGTGCCAGCAGCTTAATGCCAGCTGAACACACCATATATTTT. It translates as CASSLMPAEHTIYF.